The sequence of this TCR beta chain was determined in a study of multiple sclerosis patients with progressive multifocal leukoencephalopathy. General study findings and limits: TRBV and TRBJ usage showed no common pattern when PML developed. It is unclear whether the findings reflect JC virus infection or general immunocompromise.

Trimming removed 5 bases from V and 9 bases from J, with 16 bases in between. The CDR3 contains 13 residues. Germline V gives CDR1 SGHVS, CDR2 FNYEAQ. This clone has just a few counts. What it binds is not known. Spiked into each PCR were synthetic inline TR CDR3 controls of all V-J pairings. This table comes from immunoSEQ multiplex PCR, and its TCRdb copy is limited to in-frame clones, with some not included. The sample lists 25,000 to 35,000 clones, 88% occurring once. Time point: before natalizumab initiation. This clonotype was obtained from a human donor with multiple sclerosis. This rearrangement joins TRBV7-6 to TRBJ1-1; D not certain. The sample was PBMCs. CDR3 in DNA: TGTGCCAGCAGCGGAGTCAAGGAGGGTAAAGCTTTCTTT. It is translated as CASSGVKEGKAFF.